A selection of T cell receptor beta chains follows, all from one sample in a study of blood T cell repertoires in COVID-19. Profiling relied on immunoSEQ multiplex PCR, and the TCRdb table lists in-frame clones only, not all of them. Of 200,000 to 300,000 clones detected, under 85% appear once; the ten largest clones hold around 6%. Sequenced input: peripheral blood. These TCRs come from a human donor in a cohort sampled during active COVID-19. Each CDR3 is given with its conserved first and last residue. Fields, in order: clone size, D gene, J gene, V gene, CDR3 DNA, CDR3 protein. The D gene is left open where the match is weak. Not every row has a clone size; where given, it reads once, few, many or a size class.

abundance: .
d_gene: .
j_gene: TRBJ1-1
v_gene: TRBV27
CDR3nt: TGTGCCAGCAGTTGGTTAGGGGGCACTGAAGCTTTCTTT
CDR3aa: CASSWLGGTEAFF

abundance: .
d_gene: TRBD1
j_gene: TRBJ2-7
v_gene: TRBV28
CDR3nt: TGTGCCAGCAGTCCGGGGGGACAGGGGAGCAATGAGCAGTACTTC
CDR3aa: CASSPGGQGSNEQYF

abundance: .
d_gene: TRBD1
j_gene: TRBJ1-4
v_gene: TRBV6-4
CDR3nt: TGTGCCACCCCCGGGACAGGGAACGATCCAACTAATGAAAAACTGTTTTTT
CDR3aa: CATPGTGNDPTNEKLFF

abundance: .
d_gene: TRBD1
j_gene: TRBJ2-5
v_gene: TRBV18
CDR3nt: TGTGCCAGCTCATCGGGACAGAGACAAGAGACCCAGTACTTC
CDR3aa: CASSSGQRQETQYF

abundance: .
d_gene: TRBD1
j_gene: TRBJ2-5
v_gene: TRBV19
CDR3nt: TGTGCCAGTAGTACCTTACAGGGGGCGGGTGAGACCCAGTACTTC
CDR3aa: CASSTLQGAGETQYF

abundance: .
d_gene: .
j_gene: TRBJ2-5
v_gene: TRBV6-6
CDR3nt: TGTGCCAGCACCGCACAAGTGGAGACCCAGTACTTC
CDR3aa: CASTAQVETQYF

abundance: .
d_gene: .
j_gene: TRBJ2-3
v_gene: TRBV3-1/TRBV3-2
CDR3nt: TGTGCCAGCAGCCAAGGGGGGGAAGATACGCAGTATTTT
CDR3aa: CASSQGGEDTQYF

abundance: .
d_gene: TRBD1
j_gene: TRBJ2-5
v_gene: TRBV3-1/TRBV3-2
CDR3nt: TGTGCCAGCAGCCAAGGACAGGGGGCCCAAGAGACCCAGTACTTC
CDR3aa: CASSQGQGAQETQYF

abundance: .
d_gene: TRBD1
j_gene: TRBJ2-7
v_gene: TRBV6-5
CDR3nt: TGTGCCAGCAGTAACTCACAAGGACAGGCCTACGAGCAGTACTTC
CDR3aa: CASSNSQGQAYEQYF

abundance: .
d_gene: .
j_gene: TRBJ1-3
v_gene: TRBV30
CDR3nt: TGTGCCTGGAGTGGGACTGCTGGAAACACCATATATTTT
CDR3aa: CAWSGTAGNTIYF

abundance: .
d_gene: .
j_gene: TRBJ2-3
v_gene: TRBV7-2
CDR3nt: TGTGCCAGCATGCCCCTCAGCGCCTCCACAGATACGCAGTATTTT
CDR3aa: CASMPLSASTDTQYF

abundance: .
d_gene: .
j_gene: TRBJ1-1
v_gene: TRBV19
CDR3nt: TGTGCCAGTAGTCCCGCAGGAACCACTGAAGCTTTCTTT
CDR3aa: CASSPAGTTEAFF

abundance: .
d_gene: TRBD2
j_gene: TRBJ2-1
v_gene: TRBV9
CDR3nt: TGTGCCAGCAGCTCTAGCGGGGCAACCTACAATGAGCAGTTCTTC
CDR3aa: CASSSSGATYNEQFF

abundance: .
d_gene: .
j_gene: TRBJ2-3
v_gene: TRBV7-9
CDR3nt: TGTGCCAGCAGCTTAGAGGTCCGAGCGGATACGCAGTATTTT
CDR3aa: CASSLEVRADTQYF

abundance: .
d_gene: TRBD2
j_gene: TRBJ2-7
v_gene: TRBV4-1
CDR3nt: TGCGCCAGCAGCCCTATTTCTAGCGGGGGCCTCTACGAGCAGTACTTC
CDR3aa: CASSPISSGGLYEQYF

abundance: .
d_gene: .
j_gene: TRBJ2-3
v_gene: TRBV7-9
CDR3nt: TGTGCCAGCAGCCCCAGGGAGGTAGGACCTGGAGATACGCAGTATTTT
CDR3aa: CASSPREVGPGDTQYF

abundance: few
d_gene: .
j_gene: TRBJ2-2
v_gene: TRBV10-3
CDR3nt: TGTGCCATCAGTGACGGCAGGGCGAACACCGGGGAGCTGTTTTTT
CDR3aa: CAISDGRANTGELFF

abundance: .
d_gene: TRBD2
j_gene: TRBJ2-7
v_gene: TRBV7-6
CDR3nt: TGTGCCAGCAGTCTCACTAGCGGCACCTACGAGCAGTACTTC
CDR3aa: CASSLTSGTYEQYF

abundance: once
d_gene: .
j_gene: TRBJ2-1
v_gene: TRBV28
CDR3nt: TGTGCCAGCAGTTTAGTTGGCCGGGGACTTGCTAGGAATGAGCAGTTCTTC
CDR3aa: CASSLVGRGLARNEQFF

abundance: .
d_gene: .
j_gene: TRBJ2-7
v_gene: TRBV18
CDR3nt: TGTGCCAGCTCACCGATGGACAGATACGAGCAGTACTTC
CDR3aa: CASSPMDRYEQYF

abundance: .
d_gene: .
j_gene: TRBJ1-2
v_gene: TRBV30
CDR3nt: TGTGCCTGGAGCGCCGGCGGGGACGTCTATGGCTACACCTTC
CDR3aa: CAWSAGGDVYGYTF

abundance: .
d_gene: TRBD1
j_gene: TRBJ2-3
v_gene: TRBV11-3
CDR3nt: TGTGCCAGCAGCTTAGCGCAGGGGGCAGATACGCAGTATTTT
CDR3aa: CASSLAQGADTQYF

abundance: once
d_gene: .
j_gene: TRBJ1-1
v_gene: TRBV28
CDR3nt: TGTGCCAGCAGTCCCAACGGGCCGGGATACACTGAAGCTTTCTTT
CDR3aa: CASSPNGPGYTEAFF

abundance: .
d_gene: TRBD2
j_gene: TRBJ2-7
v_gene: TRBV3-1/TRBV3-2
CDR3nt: TGTGCCAGCAGCCAAGCCGGGACTAGAGGGTACGAGCAGTACTTC
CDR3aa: CASSQAGTRGYEQYF

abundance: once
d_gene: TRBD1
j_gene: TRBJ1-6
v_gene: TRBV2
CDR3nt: TGTGCCAGCTTTCGGACAGGCCTAAATTCACCCCTCCACTTT
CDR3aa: CASFRTGLNSPLHF

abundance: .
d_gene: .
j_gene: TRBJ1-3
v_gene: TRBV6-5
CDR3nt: TGTGCCAGCAACCTTGGACACCCTTCTGGAAACACCATATATTTT
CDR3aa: CASNLGHPSGNTIYF

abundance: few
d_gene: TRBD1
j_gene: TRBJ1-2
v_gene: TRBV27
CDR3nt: TGTGCCAGCAGGGGACAGACTAACTATGGCTACACCTTC
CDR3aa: CASRGQTNYGYTF

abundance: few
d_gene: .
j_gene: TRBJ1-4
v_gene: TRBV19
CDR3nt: TGTGCCAGTAGTATAAGAGGTGAAAAACTGTTTTTT
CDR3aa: CASSIRGEKLFF

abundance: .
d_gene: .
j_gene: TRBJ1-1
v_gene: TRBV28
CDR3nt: TGTGCCAGTAACCCAGGGTTTTCGAACACTGAAGCTTTCTTT
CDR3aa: CASNPGFSNTEAFF

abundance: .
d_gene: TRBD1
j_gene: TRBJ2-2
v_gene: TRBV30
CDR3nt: TGTGCCTCGGACAGGGGGACAGGGAACACCGGGGAGCTGTTTTTT
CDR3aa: CASDRGTGNTGELFF

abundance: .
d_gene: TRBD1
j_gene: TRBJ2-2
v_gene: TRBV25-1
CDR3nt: TGTGCCAGCAGGGAAGGACAGGTTGGGAGCGGGGAGCTGTTTTTT
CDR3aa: CASREGQVGSGELFF

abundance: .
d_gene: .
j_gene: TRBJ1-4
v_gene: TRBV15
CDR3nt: TGTGCCACCAGCAGAGCTAAGAATGAAAAACTGTTTTTT
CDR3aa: CATSRAKNEKLFF

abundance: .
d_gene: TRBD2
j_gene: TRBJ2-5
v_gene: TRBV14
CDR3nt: TGTGCCAGCAGCCAAGGTAACACTAGCGGGAGAGTCCAAGAGACCCAGTACTTC
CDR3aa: CASSQGNTSGRVQETQYF

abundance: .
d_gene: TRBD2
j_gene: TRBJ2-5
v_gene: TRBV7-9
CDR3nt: TGTGCCAGCACCATCAGCGGGGTAAAGGAGACCCAGTACTTC
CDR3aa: CASTISGVKETQYF

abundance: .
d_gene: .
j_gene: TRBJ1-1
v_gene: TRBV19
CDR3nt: TGTGCCAGTAGTATTACACCGAACACTGAAGCTTTCTTT
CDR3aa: CASSITPNTEAFF

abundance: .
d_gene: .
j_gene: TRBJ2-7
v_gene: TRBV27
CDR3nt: TGTGCCAGCAGTCTTTTGGGGCAGGTTAGGTACGAGCAGTACTTC
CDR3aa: CASSLLGQVRYEQYF

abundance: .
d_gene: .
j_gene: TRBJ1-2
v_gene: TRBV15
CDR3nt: TGTGCCACCAGCCTCAGGGTGGGCGGCTACACCTTC
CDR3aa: CATSLRVGGYTF

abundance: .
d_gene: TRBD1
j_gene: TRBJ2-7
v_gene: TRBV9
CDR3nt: TGTGCCAGCAGCGCCTCCCCCGGACAGGGGCACGAGCAGTACTTC
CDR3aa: CASSASPGQGHEQYF

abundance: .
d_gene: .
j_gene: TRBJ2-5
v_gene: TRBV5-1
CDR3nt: TGCGCCAGCAGCTTGGCCCCACGGCAAGAGACCCAGTACTTC
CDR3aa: CASSLAPRQETQYF

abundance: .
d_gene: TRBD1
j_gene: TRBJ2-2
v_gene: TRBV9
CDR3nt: TGTGCCAGCAGCACAAAACCGACCGGGACAGGCTGGGGACCGAACACCGGGGAGCTGTTTTTT
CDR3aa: CASSTKPTGTGWGPNTGELFF

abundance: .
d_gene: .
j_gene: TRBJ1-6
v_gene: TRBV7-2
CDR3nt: TGTGCCAGCAGCCGTGGGGCACTTCTGAATTCACCCCTCCACTTT
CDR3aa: CASSRGALLNSPLHF

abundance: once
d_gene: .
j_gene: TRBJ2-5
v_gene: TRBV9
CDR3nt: TGTGCCAGCAGCGTAGGGAGGTCAGTGACCCAGTACTTC
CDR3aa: CASSVGRSVTQYF

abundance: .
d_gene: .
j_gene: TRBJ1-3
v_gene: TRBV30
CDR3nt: TGTGCCTGGAGCCTTCTAGGGTCATCCAATCGGAGGGGAAACACCATATATTTT
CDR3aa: CAWSLLGSSNRRGNTIYF

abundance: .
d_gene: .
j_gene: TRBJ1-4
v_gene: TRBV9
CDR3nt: TGTGCCAGCAGCGTAGCTGCAGGGGAGAATGAAAAACTGTTTTTT
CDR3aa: CASSVAAGENEKLFF

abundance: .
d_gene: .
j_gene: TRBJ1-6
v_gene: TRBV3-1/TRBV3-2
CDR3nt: TGTGCCAGCAGCCAAGGTTTCGGGACCTATAATTCACCCCTCCACTTT
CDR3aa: CASSQGFGTYNSPLHF

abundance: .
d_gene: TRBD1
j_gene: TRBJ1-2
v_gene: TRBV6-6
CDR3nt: TGTGCCAGCAGCACGGGACAGGGAGCTAACTATGGCTACACCTTC
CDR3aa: CASSTGQGANYGYTF

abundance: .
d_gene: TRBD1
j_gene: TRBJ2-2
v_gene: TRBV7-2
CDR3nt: TGTGCCAGCAGCTTACTGGGACAGGGATTCTCCGGGGAGCTGTTTTTT
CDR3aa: CASSLLGQGFSGELFF

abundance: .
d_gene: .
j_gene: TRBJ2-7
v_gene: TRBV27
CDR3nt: TGTGCCAGCAGTTTACGGTGGACTGCGCCCTACGAGCAGTACTTC
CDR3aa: CASSLRWTAPYEQYF

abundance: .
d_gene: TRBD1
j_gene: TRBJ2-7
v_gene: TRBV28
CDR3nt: TGTGCCAGCAGGGCCGTCAGGGGGTCCTACGAGCAGTACTTC
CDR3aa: CASRAVRGSYEQYF

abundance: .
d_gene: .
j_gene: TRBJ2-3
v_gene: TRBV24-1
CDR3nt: TGTGCCACCAGTGCCCAGGGAGGTGGAACAGATACGCAGTATTTT
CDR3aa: CATSAQGGGTDTQYF

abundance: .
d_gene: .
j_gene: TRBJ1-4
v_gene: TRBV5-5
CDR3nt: TGTGCCAGCAGCTTGGTCACAGGTCGATTTCCCAGTACTAATGAAAAACTGTTTTTT
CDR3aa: CASSLVTGRFPSTNEKLFF

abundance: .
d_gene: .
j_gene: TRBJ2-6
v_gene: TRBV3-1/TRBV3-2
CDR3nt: TGTGCCAGCAGCCAAGATTTCGGCTCTGGGGCCAACGTCCTGACTTTC
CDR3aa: CASSQDFGSGANVLTF

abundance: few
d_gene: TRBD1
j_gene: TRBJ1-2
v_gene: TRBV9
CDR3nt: TGTGCCAGCAGCCTCGGGACAGGGACTAACTATGGCTACACCTTC
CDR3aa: CASSLGTGTNYGYTF